These T cell receptor beta chains were read from a single sample in a study of T cells in Graves' hyperthyroidism and ophthalmopathy. One entry per CDR3 protein results from TCRdb running MiXCR on the multiplex PCR reads. This sample has about 640,000 distinct CDR3 sequences, with less than 25% found just once. Sequencing used blood. The receptors originated from a man between 25 and 39 years old with Graves' ophthalmopathy. Both conserved end residues are part of each CDR3. A D gene is named only where the DNA matches it firmly. Not all rows give a size; the values are once, few, many and, for expanded clones, a class.

d_gene	j_gene	abundance	v_gene	len	CDR3aa
TRBD1	TRBJ1-2	many	TRBV15	19	CATSRDHSRPGQGYYGYTF
NA	TRBJ1-6	many	TRBV2	17	CASSDGGGGPSNSPLHF
TRBD2	TRBJ2-5	NA	TRBV7-2	15	CASSFPGTRLETQYF
NA	TRBJ2-6	few	TRBV18	15	CASQSLGAGANVLTF
TRBD2	TRBJ2-7	NA	TRBV27	16	CASRTSGSGSSYEQYF
TRBD2	TRBJ2-3	NA	TRBV2	15	CASSGAGGPGDTQYF
NA	TRBJ2-3	NA	TRBV5-1	16	CASSSGTPDVVDTQYF
TRBD1	TRBJ1-2	NA	TRBV19	15	CASSTPGQGQHGYTF
TRBD1	TRBJ2-1	few	TRBV4-3	14	CASSHFDRAPEQFF
NA	TRBJ1-2	many	TRBV30	14	CEEVDREGRNGYTF
NA	TRBJ2-1	many	TRBV7-9	15	CASSPTRGGDNEQFF
NA	TRBJ2-7	NA	TRBV6-1	15	CASSEEVTDNYEQYF
NA	TRBJ1-3	NA	TRBV20-1	13	CSARGSGINTIYF
TRBD1	TRBJ1-2	NA	TRBV9	16	CASSSTMRTGGLGYTF
TRBD2	TRBJ2-1	many	TRBV20-1	15	CSASLSGRWDNEQFF
TRBD1	TRBJ2-7	NA	TRBV27	13	CASSLQGEYEQYF
TRBD2	TRBJ2-3	once	TRBV6-4	13	CASGTSGKDTQYF
TRBD1	TRBJ2-2	NA	TRBV20-1	15	CSATGTGGVIGELFF
TRBD1	TRBJ1-4	few	TRBV24-1	14	CATSAGGLEEKLFF
NA	TRBJ1-2	NA	TRBV28	15	CATKIPSTSRGGYTF
NA	TRBJ1-2	many	TRBV30	14	CAWSGNRVNYGYTF
NA	TRBJ2-5	NA	TRBV6-1	12	CASSALRETQYF